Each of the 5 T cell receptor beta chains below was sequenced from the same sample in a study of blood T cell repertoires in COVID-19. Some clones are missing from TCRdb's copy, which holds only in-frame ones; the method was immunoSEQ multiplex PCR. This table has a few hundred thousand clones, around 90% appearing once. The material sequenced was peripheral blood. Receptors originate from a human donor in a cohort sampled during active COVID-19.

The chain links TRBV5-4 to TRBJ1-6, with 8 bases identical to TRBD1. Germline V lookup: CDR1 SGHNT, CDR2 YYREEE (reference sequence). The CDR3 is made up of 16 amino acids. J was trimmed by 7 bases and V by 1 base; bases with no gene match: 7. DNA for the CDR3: TGTGCCAGCAGCTTGAGAATACAGGGGGTAAATTCACCCCTCCACTTT. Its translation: CASSLRIQGVNSPLHF. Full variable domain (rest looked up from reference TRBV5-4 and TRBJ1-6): ETGVTQSPTHLIKTRGQQVTLRCSSQSGHNTVSWYQQALGQGPQFIFQYYREEENGRGNFPPRFSGLQFPNYSSELNVNALELDDSALYLCASSLRIQGVNSPLHFGNGTRLTVT.

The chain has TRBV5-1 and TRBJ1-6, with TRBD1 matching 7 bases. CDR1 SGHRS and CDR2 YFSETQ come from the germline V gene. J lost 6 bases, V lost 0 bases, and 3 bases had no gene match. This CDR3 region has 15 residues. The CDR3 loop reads CASSLDNRGNSPLHF. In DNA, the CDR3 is TGCGCCAGCAGCTTGGATAACAGGGGTAATTCACCCCTCCACTTT.

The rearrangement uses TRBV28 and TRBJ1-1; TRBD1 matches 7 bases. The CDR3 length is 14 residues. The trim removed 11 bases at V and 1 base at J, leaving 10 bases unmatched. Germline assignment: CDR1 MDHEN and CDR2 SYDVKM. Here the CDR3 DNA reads TGTGCCGCAGTGACACAGGGGTCGAACACTGAAGCTTTCTTT. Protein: CAAVTQGSNTEAFF.

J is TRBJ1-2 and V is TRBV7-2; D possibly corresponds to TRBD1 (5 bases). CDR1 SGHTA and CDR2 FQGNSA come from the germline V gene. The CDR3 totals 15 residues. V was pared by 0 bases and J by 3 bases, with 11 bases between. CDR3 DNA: TGTGCCAGCAGCTTAGCATCAGGGTACGACTATGGCTACACCTTC. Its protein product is CASSLASGYDYGYTF.

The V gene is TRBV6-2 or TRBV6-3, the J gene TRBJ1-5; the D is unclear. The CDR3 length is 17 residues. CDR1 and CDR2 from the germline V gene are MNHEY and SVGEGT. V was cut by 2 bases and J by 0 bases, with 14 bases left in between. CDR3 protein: CASSYPTGSYSNQPQHF. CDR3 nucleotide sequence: TGTGCCAGCAGTTACCCCACCGGGTCTTATAGCAATCAGCCCCAGCATTTT.